This T cell receptor beta chain was sequenced for a study of blood T cell repertoires in COVID-19. Under the authors' procedure: Researchers report that nucleated cell counts were estimated from reference gene primer amplification. Data came from immunoSEQ multiplex PCR; TCRdb stores just in-frame clones and leaves some out. V and J calls and clone size are copied from that table; D and trimming were computed from the DNA. The table shows roughly 220,000 clones, with 86% occurring only once. The study drew participants aged roughly 18 to 95 years from about two dozen US areas. The germline gives CDR1 SGHRS, CDR2 YFSETQ. After removal of 0 bases from V and 2 bases from J, the junction contained 3 bases not matched to a gene. This CDR3 is 15 amino acids long.

This receptor was taken from a woman aged 40 to 49 with acute COVID-19. The chain links TRBV5-1 to TRBJ2-3; TRBD2 matches 7 bases. The sequencing sample was made of PBMCs or T cells enriched from blood (not recorded which). Written as DNA, the CDR3 is TGCGCCAGCAGCTTGGATAGCGGGTACACAGATACGCAGTATTTT. Protein sequence: CASSLDSGYTDTQYF.